These 10 T cell receptor beta chains came from one sample sequenced in a study of blood T cell repertoires in COVID-19 (dated by TCRdb to the early 2020s). Library construction relied on the immunoSEQ multiplex PCR assay. This is the immuneACCESS table as TCRdb keeps it, with only in-frame sequences that have V and J called. A part of the clones is gone; compared with another copy, unresolved V genes explain less than half, and the rest is unexplained. Within this sample are under 300,000 clones, with roughly 80% of them counted one time only. Together, the top ten hold approximately 3.5% of the sample. The sequencing sample was made of peripheral blood. These receptors were taken from a woman aged 18-29 years with acute or convalescent COVID-19.

The V and J genes are TRBV5-1 and TRBJ1-1; no reliable D call. With 0 bases removed from V and 5 bases from J, the gap between germline ends came to 11 bases. There are 14 residues in the CDR3. Germline lookup yields CDR1 SGHRS and CDR2 YFSETQ. Written as DNA, the CDR3 is TGCGCCAGCAGCTTGGTCCTCGGGGAAACTGAAGCTTTCTTT. This encodes CASSLVLGETEAFF.

This chain links TRBV6-5 with TRBJ1-4; no clear D gene. Germline lookup yields CDR1 MNHEY and CDR2 SVGAGI. The CDR3 totals 13 residues. V was pared by 2 bases and J by 5 bases, with 6 bases between. Here the CDR3 DNA reads TGTGCCAGCAGTTACAATGTAAATGAAAAACTGTTTTTT. Translating it yields CASSYNVNEKLFF.

The sample holds one count of this clone. The chain uses TRBV30 and TRBJ2-3; TRBD1 matches 11 bases. This CDR3 contains 13 residues. Germline CDR1 is GTSNPN and CDR2 is SVGIG (reference sequence). V was clipped by 5 bases and J by 10 bases; unmatched bases: 8. CDR3: CAWHRDRGKSQYF. The CDR3, as DNA: TGTGCCTGGCACCGGGACAGGGGGAAGTCGCAGTATTTT.

V and J are TRBV6-5 and TRBJ1-1; tentative D call: TRBD1 (5 bases). Trimming pared 7 bases from V and 6 bases from J, leaving 12 bases between. The CDR3 loop spans 12 amino acids. The germline gives CDR1 MNHEY, CDR2 SVGAGI. As DNA, the CDR3 is TGTGCCAGCAAAGGGCCCAGGGCTGAAGCTTTCTTT. It yields the protein CASKGPRAEAFF.

The DNA of the CDR3 is TGTGCCAGCAGCCAGAGACAGGGGACGATCTACGAGCAGTACTTC. This translates into CASSQRQGTIYEQYF. The chain has TRBV27 and TRBJ2-7; TRBD1 aligns across 8 bases. In germline, CDR1 is MNHEY, CDR2 SMNVEV (reference sequence). After removal of 6 bases from V and 3 bases from J, the junction contained 10 bases not matched to a gene. There are 15 residues in the CDR3.

V and J are TRBV6-5 and TRBJ1-6; no clear D. Per germline, CDR1 MNHEY and CDR2 SVGAGI. Trimming took off 0 bases at V and 7 bases at J, with 7 bases between the two ends. This CDR3 is 14 amino acids long. In nucleotides, the CDR3 is TGTGCCAGCAGTTACTCTCTCGAGAATTCACCCCTCCACTTT. Translation gives CASSYSLENSPLHF.

In this sample, this clone turned up many times. V gene TRBV5-1 combines with J gene TRBJ1-5; no clear D gene. The V and J ends lost 0 bases and 2 bases respectively, with 21 bases between them. The CDR3 length is 19 residues. Germline V gene data show CDR1 as SGHRS and CDR2 as YFSETQ. CDR3: CASSLGSGEAKECNQPQHF. The CDR3, as DNA: TGCGCCAGCAGCTTGGGTTCTGGGGAGGCCAAGGAATGCAATCAGCCCCAGCATTTT.

This rearrangement joins TRBV7-9 to TRBJ2-7; TRBD2 matches at 13 bases. The CDR3 has 16 residues. CDR1 and CDR2 (germline): SEHNR, FQNEAQ (reference sequence). Trimming cost V 4 bases and J 5 bases; bases outside gene matches: 8. CDR3 sequence (DNA): TGTGCCAGCAGCTCGCGGACTAGCGGGAGAATCCACGAGCAGTACTTC. It translates to CASSSRTSGRIHEQYF.

The rearrangement joins TRBV2 to TRBJ2-1, with D perhaps matching TRBD1 or TRBD2 (10 bases each). The V and J ends lost 6 bases and 6 bases respectively, with 33 bases between them. The CDR3 is 20 amino acids. Germline lookup yields CDR1 SNHLY and CDR2 FYNNEI. The CDR3 is CASRGQGKVAGGSSINEQFF. The CDR3, as DNA: TGTGCCAGCAGGGGACAGGGGAAAGTAGCGGGAGGTTCCTCAATCAATGAGCAGTTCTTC.

The V gene is TRBV7-2, the J gene TRBJ1-2, with D uncertain. Trimming removed 1 base from V and 8 bases from J, with 14 bases in between. The CDR3 totals 14 residues. The V gene's germline CDR1 is SGHTA and CDR2 FQGNSA. In DNA, the CDR3 is TGTGCCAGCAGCTTAGACTATTCTTCCCCGGGCTACACCTTC. It encodes CASSLDYSSPGYTF.